A single sample is the source of the 32 T cell receptor beta chains below, sequenced in a study of glioma-infiltrating T cells after dendritic cell vaccination. Measured with immunoSEQ multiplex PCR; TCRdb has only the in-frame clones, and not every one. Of approximately 90,000 clones listed, around four fifths are singletons. Time point defined: after dendritic cell vaccination, including at tumor progression/relapse. The specimen was blood, collected after dendritic cell vaccination. These receptors came from a human donor with glioblastoma.

This clone was detected only a few times. The CDR3 DNA follows: TGTGCCAGCAGCCGGGACAGGGGGTTTCCTCAGCCCCAGCATTTT. Protein: CASSRDRGFPQPQHF. The rearrangement links TRBV5-6 to TRBJ1-5, with 11 nucleotides matching TRBD1. Germline CDR1 SGHDT, CDR2 YYEEEE. Trimming removed 4 bases from V and 6 bases from J; junction bases left unmatched: 6. The CDR3 runs 15 residues.

CDR3 sequence reads: CASGQEYNEQFF. CDR3 DNA: TGTGCCAGCGGACAGGAATACAATGAGCAGTTCTTC. This chain connects TRBV2 to TRBJ2-1, with 7 bases fitting TRBD1. CDR3 length equals 12 residues. J was trimmed by 4 bases and V by 8 bases; bases with no gene match: 2. Germline CDR1 reads SNHLY; CDR2 reads FYNNEI. The entire variable domain, with the rest obtained from reference TRBV2 and TRBJ2-1, is as follows: EPEVTQTPSHQVTQMGQEVILRCVPISNHLYFYWYRQILGQKVEFLVSFYNNEISEKSEIFDDQFSVERPDGSNFTLKIRSTKLEDSAMYFCASGQEYNEQFFGPGTRLTVL.

This clone was counted a few times. This rearrangement joins TRBV7-8 to TRBJ2-1; tentatively, D is TRBD1 (6 bases). Trimming left V 5 bases short and J 3 bases short, with 23 bases between. The CDR3 covers 18 residues. Germline V gene data show CDR1 as SGHVS and CDR2 as FQNEAQ. Here the CDR3 reads CASSPPRRTVRGYNEQFF. In DNA, the CDR3 is TGTGCCAGCAGCCCCCCCAGACGGACAGTCCGCGGCTACAATGAGCAGTTCTTC.

The rearrangement joins TRBV9 to TRBJ2-3; possible D gene TRBD1, 5 bases. V was shortened by 4 bases and J by 0 bases, with 12 bases between the two germline ends. This CDR3 is 15 amino acids long. Germline V CDR1 and CDR2: SGDLS, YYNGEE. The CDR3: CASSLTGASTDTQYF. The CDR3 DNA is TGTGCCAGCAGCCTAACAGGAGCTAGCACAGATACGCAGTATTTT.

The chain recombines TRBV6-5 with TRBJ1-2, with D possibly being TRBD1 (6 bases). CDR1 is MNHEY, CDR2 SVGAGI, per germline. The CDR3 is made up of 15 amino acids. Trimming removed 2 bases from V and 0 bases from J, with 10 bases in between. The CDR3 DNA reads TGTGCCAGCAGTTACGGGGGCAGTACTAACTATGGCTACACCTTC. Translating it yields CASSYGGSTNYGYTF.

The genes are TRBV19 and TRBJ1-2; 7 bases are shared with TRBD1. V shed 5 bases, J shed 8 bases, and the junction held 8 bases outside the gene matches. Germline CDR1 reads LNHDA; CDR2 reads SQIVND (reference sequence). CDR3 length: 13 amino acids. The chain's CDR3 is CASSLTTGVGYTF. In nucleotides, the CDR3 is TGTGCCAGTAGTCTAACCACAGGGGTAGGCTACACCTTC.

The chain joins TRBV6-1 to TRBJ2-6; the D gene is possibly TRBD1 (5 bases). The CDR3 sequence is 15 residues long. Trimming cost V 4 bases and J 3 bases, with 10 bases left between them. Germline lookup yields CDR1 MNHNS and CDR2 SASEGT. The CDR3 DNA reads TGTGCCAGCAGTGGCCAGGGTGATGGGGCCAACGTCCTGACTTTC. Amino acid sequence: CASSGQGDGANVLTF.

The sample holds one count of this clone. J is TRBJ2-2 and V is TRBV5-6, with a weak D call TRBD1 (6 bases). There are 18 residues in the CDR3. V was cut by 0 bases and J by 2 bases, with 17 bases left in between. CDR1 and CDR2 from the germline V gene are SGHDT and YYEEEE. Here the CDR3 reads CASSLVLAGAANTGELFF. The CDR3 nucleotides read TGTGCCAGCAGCTTGGTACTGGCAGGGGCCGCAAACACCGGGGAGCTGTTTTTT.

The V call is TRBV29-1, the J call TRBJ1-6; D is perhaps TRBD1 (5 bases). The CDR3 covers 14 residues. Germline CDR1 SQVTM, CDR2 ANQGSEA. V lost 6 bases, J lost 4 bases, and 13 bases lay in between. The CDR3 DNA follows: TGCAGCGTAAAGACAGACTCATATAATTCACCCCTCCACTTT. Residues: CSVKTDSYNSPLHF.

The V and J genes are TRBV5-1 and TRBJ2-2; D might be TRBD1 (6 bases). The CDR3 runs to 16 residues. Per germline, CDR1 SGHRS and CDR2 YFSETQ. Trimming took off 4 bases at V and 4 bases at J, with 17 bases between the two ends. For the CDR3, the DNA is TGCGCCAGCAGCATCGAGGGGGAACCCGGCACCGGGGAGCTGTTTTTT. Translated: CASSIEGEPGTGELFF.

The rearrangement uses TRBV5-1 and TRBJ1-1, with unresolved D. The germline CDR1 and CDR2 sequences are SGHRS and YFSETQ. V lost 0 bases and J lost 3, with 12 bases in between. This CDR3 has 15 residues. The CDR3 is CASSLALAGDTEAFF. CDR3 nucleotide sequence: TGCGCCAGCAGCTTGGCCCTGGCCGGGGACACTGAAGCTTTCTTT.

V is TRBV29-1 and J is TRBJ1-2; tentatively, D is TRBD1 (6 bases). The CDR3 length is 11 residues. Germline CDR1 is SQVTM and CDR2 is ANQGSEA. Trimming removed 6 bases at V and 5 bases at J, with 10 bases between. Here the CDR3 DNA reads TGCAGCGTACAGGGACATTATGGCTACACCTTC. Its translation is CSVQGHYGYTF.

The chain employs TRBV7-8 and TRBJ2-7, with TRBD1 matching 8 bases. The CDR3 is 17 amino acids. Germline assignment: CDR1 SGHVS and CDR2 FQNEAQ. V gave up 5 bases and J gave up 2 bases; unmatched junction bases: 14. The CDR3 is CASSILRQGRRPYEQYV. The CDR3 DNA follows: TGTGCCAGCAGCATCCTACGACAGGGGAGACGGCCCTACGAGCAGTACGTC.

The rearrangement uses TRBV9 and TRBJ2-5, with 8 bases matching TRBD2. CDR1 is SGDLS and CDR2 is YYNGEE in the germline V gene. This CDR3 region has 16 residues. With V trimmed by 4 bases and J by 5 bases, 13 bases remained unmatched. CDR3 sequence (DNA): TGTGCCAGCAGCCCTCCCCCGGGGGGGATTGGGGAGACCCAGTACTTC. Residues: CASSPPPGGIGETQYF.

This clone was counted between two and nine times. The J gene is TRBJ1-2, the V gene TRBV5-1; perhaps TRBD1 as D (5 bases). Trimming took off 0 bases at V and 1 base at J, with 13 bases between the two ends. The CDR3 consists of 16 residues. In germline, CDR1 is SGHRS, CDR2 YFSETQ. The CDR3 sequence is CASSLGVVRDNYGYTF. CDR3 coding DNA: TGCGCCAGCAGCTTGGGAGTGGTCAGGGATAACTATGGCTACACCTTC. The full variable domain, rest sourced from reference TRBV5-1 and TRBJ1-2, is KAGVTQTPRYLIKTRGQQVTLSCSPISGHRSVSWYQQTPGQGLQFLFEYFSETQRNKGNFPGRFSGRQFSNSRSEMNVSTLELGDSALYLCASSLGVVRDNYGYTFGSGTRLTVV.

This clone was seen a handful of times. CDR3 sequence: CASSGQGNTGELFF. For the CDR3, the DNA is TGTGCCAGTAGCGGACAGGGAAACACCGGGGAGCTGTTTTTT. The chain combines TRBV19 with TRBJ2-2; TRBD1 matches 8 bases. The J segment lost 2 bases and the V segment lost 6 bases, leaving 2 bases of the junction unmatched. Germline V gene sequence: CDR1 LNHDA, CDR2 SQIVND (reference sequence). CDR3 length: 14 amino acids.

V usage is TRBV19 and J usage is TRBJ1-3; possible D gene TRBD1, 5 bases. Trimming cost V 5 bases and J 2 bases, with 16 bases left between them. The CDR3 is 16 amino acids. In germline, CDR1 is LNHDA, CDR2 SQIVND (reference sequence). The CDR3 loop reads CASSPYTQGTGNTIYF. CDR3 coding DNA: TGTGCCAGTAGTCCCTATACCCAGGGAACTGGAAACACCATATATTTT.

This clone has just one count. The chain has TRBV5-1 and TRBJ1-4; 9 nucleotides match TRBD1. V was pared by 3 bases and J by 6 bases, with 9 bases of the junction left unmatched. Germline assignment: CDR1 SGHRS and CDR2 YFSETQ. This CDR3 has 16 amino acids. This CDR3 reads CASSSPRDREDEKLFF. The CDR3 DNA follows: TGCGCCAGCAGCTCACCACGGGACAGGGAGGATGAAAAACTGTTTTTT.

The rearrangement uses TRBV27 and TRBJ1-3; possibly TRBD1 for D (6 bases). The germline CDR1 and CDR2 sequences are MNHEY and SMNVEV (reference sequence). V was trimmed by 5 bases and J by 3 bases, leaving 11 bases between them. This CDR3 comprises 14 residues. The CDR3 region has the DNA TGTGCCAGCAGTCTCAACAGGGTTGGAAACACCATATATTTT. Amino acids: CASSLNRVGNTIYF.

The chain carries TRBV7-8 and TRBJ1-3; 12 bases agree with TRBD1. Germline V lookup: CDR1 SGHVS, CDR2 FQNEAQ. The ends lost 1 base at V and 2 bases at J; junction bases unmatched: 3. The CDR3 sequence is 17 residues long. CDR3 nucleotides: TGTGCCAGCAGCTTAGGGGGACAGGGGGCGCCTGGAAACACCATATATTTT. Protein sequence: CASSLGGQGAPGNTIYF.

The genes are TRBV19 and TRBJ1-1, with 8 nucleotides matching TRBD1. The CDR3 covers 14 residues. The ends lost 6 bases at V and 4 bases at J; junction bases unmatched: 7. In germline, CDR1 is LNHDA, CDR2 SQIVND (reference sequence). Written as DNA, the CDR3 is TGTGCCAGTAGCCTTCCCGGACAGGGCACTGAAGCTTTCTTT. Residues: CASSLPGQGTEAFF.

This chain uses TRBV6-1 with TRBJ2-7; the match to TRBD2 covers 12 bases. With 5 bases clipped from V and 2 bases from J, the junction kept 4 bases outside the gene matches. This CDR3 comprises 15 residues. CDR1 is MNHNS and CDR2 is SASEGT in the germline V gene. DNA of the CDR3: TGTGCCAGCAGTCTAGCGGGAGGGGGGCCCTACGAGCAGTACGTC. This gives the protein CASSLAGGGPYEQYV.

This clone has only one observation. V is TRBV6-5 and J is TRBJ2-7; 7 nucleotides align to TRBD1. The CDR3 totals 14 residues. V lost 0 bases and J lost 5; bases outside the gene matches: 4. CDR1 is MNHEY, CDR2 SVGAGI, per germline. The CDR3 DNA follows: TGTGCCAGCAGTTACTCCGACAGGGCCCACGAGCAGTACGTC. It yields the protein CASSYSDRAHEQYV.

V is TRBV6-5 and J is TRBJ2-7; TRBD1 aligns across 11 bases. This CDR3 spans 16 amino acids. Germline V lookup: CDR1 MNHEY, CDR2 SVGAGI. V dropped 2 bases and J dropped 3; count of bases not matched to a gene: 6. The CDR3 DNA sequence: TGTGCCAGCAGTTACCCACTCGGGACAGGGGGCTACGAGCAGTACTTC. Translating it yields CASSYPLGTGGYEQYF.

This clone was picked up a small number of times. In nucleotides, the CDR3 is TGTGCCAGTAGTATTACAGCAACTAATGAAAAACTGTTTTTT. It specifies CASSITATNEKLFF. This rearrangement joins TRBV19 to TRBJ1-4; no clear D gene. In germline, CDR1 is LNHDA, CDR2 SQIVND (reference sequence). This CDR3 region has 14 residues. Trimming took off 3 bases at V and 0 bases at J, with 5 bases between the two ends.

This clone was counted a few times. The chain combines TRBV6-6 with TRBJ2-3, with D perhaps TRBD1 (6 bases). Germline CDR1 is MNHNY and CDR2 is SVGAGI (reference sequence). V dropped 1 base and J dropped 5 bases, with 16 bases sitting between them. This CDR3 has 16 residues. DNA of the CDR3: TGTGCCAGCAGTTACTTCCGGGACATGGCCAAAGATACGCAGTATTTT. Amino acid sequence: CASSYFRDMAKDTQYF.

The chain is built from TRBV29-1 and TRBJ1-5; D gene unclear. The length of the CDR3 is 13 residues. Germline V gives CDR1 SQVTM, CDR2 ANQGSEA. Trimming took 1 base from V and 6 from J, leaving 10 bases between them. CDR3 residues: CSVEVAGGQPQHF. The CDR3 DNA follows: TGCAGCGTTGAAGTGGCAGGAGGTCAGCCCCAGCATTTT.

In this sample, this clone turned up once. The chain is built from TRBV5-1 and TRBJ2-5, with TRBD2 matching over 9 bases. Germline V gives CDR1 SGHRS, CDR2 YFSETQ. V lost 0 bases and J lost 5; bases outside the gene matches: 8. CDR3 length: 16 amino acids. Here the CDR3 DNA reads TGCGCCAGCAGCTTGGCTGGCGGGGGGGCCGTGGAGACCCAGTACTTC. This encodes CASSLAGGGAVETQYF.

V is TRBV5-1 and J is TRBJ2-2; TRBD2 matches 10 bases. The ends lost 3 bases at V and 7 bases at J; junction bases unmatched: 9. CDR3 size: 16 residues. The germline V gene encodes CDR1 SGHRS and CDR2 YFSETQ. CDR3 sequence: CASSWAAGGPGGELFF. CDR3 coding DNA: TGCGCCAGCAGCTGGGCAGCGGGAGGGCCTGGCGGGGAGCTGTTTTTT.

The chain is built from TRBV27 and TRBJ2-7, with TRBD1 matching over 9 bases. Germline V gene lookup returns CDR1 MNHEY and CDR2 SMNVEV (reference sequence). The CDR3 has 15 amino acids. Germline trimming cut 6 bases from V and 1 base from J; bases unmatched to any gene: 7. CDR3 coding DNA: TGTGCCAGCAGGGAGAGGGGACAGGGTTCCTACGAGCAGTACTTC. This gives the protein CASRERGQGSYEQYF.

This chain uses TRBV6-4 with TRBJ2-3, with 10 bases identical to TRBD2. Germline V lookup: CDR1 MRHNA, CDR2 SNTAGT. The CDR3 consists of 19 residues. The V and J ends lost 6 bases and 2 bases, in that order; junction bases with no gene match: 17. CDR3 nucleotide sequence: TGTGCCAGCAGGATCCGGAAGCGGGAGGGGTTAGGATACACAGATACGCAGTATTTT. It codes for CASRIRKREGLGYTDTQYF.

The rearrangement links TRBV11-3 to TRBJ2-5; TRBD1 might be the D (5 bases). Germline lookup yields CDR1 SGHNT and CDR2 YENEEA. V dropped 5 bases and J dropped 1 base, with 8 bases sitting between them. There are 13 residues in the CDR3. CDR3 in amino acids: CASSRTIQETQYF. For the CDR3, the DNA is TGTGCCAGCAGCCGGACAATCCAAGAGACCCAGTACTTC. The complete variable domain, with remaining parts taken from reference TRBV11-3 and TRBJ2-5, reads EAGVVQSPRYKIIEKKQPVAFWCNPISGHNTLYWYLQNLGQGPELLIRYENEEAVDDSQLPKDRFSAERLKGVDSTLKIQPAELGDSAVYLCASSRTIQETQYFGPGTRLLVL.